The T cell receptor beta chain described here comes from a study of cytomegalovirus exposure and HLA in healthy donors. Regarding the study as a whole: A later analysis reportedly found fewer N-insertions in an Asian-associated ancestry cluster than the roughly 730-donor mean. A previous analysis found most TCR beta V segments productive roughly 90% or roughly 30% of the time. For cytomegalovirus status, the classifier reportedly gave diagnoses with high specificity and sensitivity.

Germline V gene sequence: CDR1 SGHNT, CDR2 YYREEE (reference sequence). Deletions cut 2 bases from V and 8 bases from J, with 8 bases between. The CDR3 contains 12 residues. Primers: 60 Vbeta forward and 13 Jbeta reverse. The repertoire was sequenced with immunoSEQ multiplex PCR; TCRdb's copy has only in-frame clones and lacks some. Of some 180,000 clones listed, around 83% are singletons. Turning to this clone: Its antigen is undetermined.

The donors were healthy bone marrow donors. This TCR derives from a woman between 18 and 29 years old in good health and CMV-seronegative. The chain has TRBV5-4 and TRBJ2-1; maybe TRBD2 (6 bases). Sequencing was carried out using PBMCs. The CDR3 reads CASSFGEDEQFF. CDR3 nucleotide sequence: TGTGCCAGCAGCTTCGGGGAGGATGAGCAGTTCTTC. Full variable domain (remainder filled in from reference TRBV5-4 and TRBJ2-1): ETGVTQSPTHLIKTRGQQVTLRCSSQSGHNTVSWYQQALGQGPQFIFQYYREEENGRGNFPPRFSGLQFPNYSSELNVNALELDDSALYLCASSFGEDEQFFGPGTRLTVL.